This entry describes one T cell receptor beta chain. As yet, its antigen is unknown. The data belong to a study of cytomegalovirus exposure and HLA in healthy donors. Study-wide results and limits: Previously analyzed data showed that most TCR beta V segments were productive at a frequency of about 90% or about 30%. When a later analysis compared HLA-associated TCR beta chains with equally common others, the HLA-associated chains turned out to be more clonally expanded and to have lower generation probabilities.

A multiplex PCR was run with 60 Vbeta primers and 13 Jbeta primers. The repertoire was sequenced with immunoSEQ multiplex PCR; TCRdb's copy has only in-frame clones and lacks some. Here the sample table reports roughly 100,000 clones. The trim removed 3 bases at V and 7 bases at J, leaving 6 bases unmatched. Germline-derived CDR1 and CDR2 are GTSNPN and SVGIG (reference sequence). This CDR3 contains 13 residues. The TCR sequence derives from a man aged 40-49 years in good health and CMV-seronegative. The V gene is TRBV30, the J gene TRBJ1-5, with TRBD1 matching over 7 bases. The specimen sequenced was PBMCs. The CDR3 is CAWSRGAGQPQHF. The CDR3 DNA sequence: TGTGCCTGGAGCAGGGGGGCAGGGCAGCCCCAGCATTTT.